Described below is a single TCR beta chain sequence and its context. As yet, its antigen is unknown. This CDR3 comprises 19 residues. Germline V gene data show CDR1 as ENHRY and CDR2 as SYGVKD. V was shortened by 0 bases and J by 2 bases, with 23 bases between the two germline ends. This record belongs to a study of radiation and T cells in renal cell carcinoma. About the research overall: Nephrectomy followed 15 Gy stereotactic body radiation by 4 weeks. Study-level points and caveats: In blood, top tumor clones expanded by 2 weeks, shrinking by 4.

Time point: blood 2 weeks post-SBRT. Documented treatment: 15 Gy SBRT to primary tumor, nephrectomy 4 weeks later. Blood was sampled at baseline, 2 weeks and 4 weeks after SBRT. The patient's renal cell carcinoma had clear cell pathology. Clones were sequenced by immunoSEQ multiplex PCR, and TCRdb holds only the in-frame ones, with some missing. Of 60,000 to 65,000 clones in the sample, around 80% are singletons; the top ten hold roughly 6.1%. The sequencing here drew on blood, taken from a patient whose treatment included radiotherapy and nephrectomy. The V and J genes are TRBV10-3 and TRBJ2-7; D possibly corresponds to TRBD1 (6 bases). The TCR sequence derives from a man aged 55 to 69 with renal cell carcinoma. The CDR3 here is CAISESTGFMGHPTYEQYF. CDR3 bases: TGTGCCATCAGTGAGTCGACTGGGTTTATGGGACACCCAACCTACGAGCAGTACTTC.